The entry that follows covers one T cell receptor beta chain sequence. Its antigen is currently unknown. The data belong to a study of cytomegalovirus exposure and HLA in healthy donors. About the study: There were 75 million to 95 million unique TCRs (from HLA-typed donors) in an early data release. Study-level points and caveats: Fewer N-insertions (relative to the roughly 630-donor mean) were reportedly seen in an Asian-associated ancestry cluster in a later analysis. Apparent HLA restriction characterized most CMV-associated TCR beta chains in a later analysis.

The PCR was carried out with 60 Vbeta primers and 13 Jbeta primers. Sequencing was performed with immunoSEQ multiplex PCR; in TCRdb, only in-frame clones are kept and a portion is missing. The sample shows around 180,000 clones, approximately 79% of them seen only once. The CDR3 spans 17 residues. Trimming cost V 1 base and J 6 bases, with 22 bases left between them. Germline V lookup: CDR1 SGHKS, CDR2 YYEKEE (reference sequence). This receptor was taken from a woman aged 40 to 49 in good health and CMV-seronegative. The gene calls are TRBV5-5 and TRBJ1-2; D possibly corresponds to TRBD1 (5 bases). The sample consisted of PBMCs. In DNA form, the CDR3 reads TGTGCCAGCAGCTTGTCAAGTCAAATGCTCCGGGGGGATGGCTACACCTTC. This encodes CASSLSSQMLRGDGYTF.